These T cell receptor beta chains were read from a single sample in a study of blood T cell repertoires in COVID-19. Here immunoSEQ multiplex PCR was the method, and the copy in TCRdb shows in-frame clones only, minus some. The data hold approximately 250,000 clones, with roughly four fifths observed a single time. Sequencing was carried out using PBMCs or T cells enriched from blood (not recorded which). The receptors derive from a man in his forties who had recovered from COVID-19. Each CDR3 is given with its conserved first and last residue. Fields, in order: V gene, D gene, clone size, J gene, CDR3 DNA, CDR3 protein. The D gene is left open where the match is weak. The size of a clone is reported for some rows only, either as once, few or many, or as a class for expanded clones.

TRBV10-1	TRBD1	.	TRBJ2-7	TGCGCCGCCCTGACAGGGAGCTCCTACGAGCAGTACTTC	CAALTGSSYEQYF
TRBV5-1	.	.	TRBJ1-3	TGCGCCAGCAGCTTGGTGGCCGGGTCTGGAAACACCATATATTTT	CASSLVAGSGNTIYF
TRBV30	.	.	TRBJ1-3	TGTGCCTGGAGGGGTAGCACCCACACCATATATTTT	CAWRGSTHTIYF
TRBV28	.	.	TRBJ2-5	TGTGCCAGCAGCAGCACCCCAGGGACTCGGGAGACCCAGTACTTC	CASSSTPGTRETQYF
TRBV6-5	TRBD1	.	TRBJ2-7	TGTGCCAGCAGTAGACAGGGGTTTGCCTACGAGCAGTACTTC	CASSRQGFAYEQYF
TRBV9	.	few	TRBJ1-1	TGTGCCAGCAGCGAGCTAGGAGGAACTGAAGCTTTCTTT	CASSELGGTEAFF
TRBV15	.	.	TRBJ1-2	TGTGCCACCAGCAGTGGGTGGGGGGGGAATTCCTATGGCTACACCTTC	CATSSGWGGNSYGYTF
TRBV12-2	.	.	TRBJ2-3	TGTGCAAGTCGCTTAGGCGACAGGGGGTGGGATACGCAGTATTTT	CASRLGDRGWDTQYF
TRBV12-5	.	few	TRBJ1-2	TGTGCTAGTGCGTACCAGGGAAACCAAAATGGCTACACCTTC	CASAYQGNQNGYTF
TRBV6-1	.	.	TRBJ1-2	TGTGCCAGCAGTGACCGGGGGGACGGCTACACCTTC	CASSDRGDGYTF
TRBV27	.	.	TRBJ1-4	TGTGCCAGCAGTTTCCAAGGAGCTAATGAAAAACTGTTTTTT	CASSFQGANEKLFF
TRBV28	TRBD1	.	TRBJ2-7	TGTGCCAGCAGTTTTTGGGCTATGGGGGACAGGGGAGCCTACGAGCAGTACTTC	CASSFWAMGDRGAYEQYF
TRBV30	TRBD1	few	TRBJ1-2	TGTGCCTGGGCAGGGGGCAACTATGGCTACACCTTC	CAWAGGNYGYTF
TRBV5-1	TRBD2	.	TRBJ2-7	TGCGCCAGCAGCTGGGGGACTAGCGGCCTGAGAGTCTACGAGCAGTACTTC	CASSWGTSGLRVYEQYF
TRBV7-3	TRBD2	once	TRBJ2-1	TGTGCCAGCAGCTTTAGCGGGGGGGCTGGGAATGAGCAGTTCTTC	CASSFSGGAGNEQFF
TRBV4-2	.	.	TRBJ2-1	TGTGCCAGCAGCACCCAACTAGTATCCTCTTACAATGAGCAGTTCTTC	CASSTQLVSSYNEQFF
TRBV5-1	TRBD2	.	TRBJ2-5	TGCGCCAGCAGCACGGGACTAGCGGGACAAGAGACCCAGTACTTC	CASSTGLAGQETQYF
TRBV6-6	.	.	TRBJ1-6	TGTGCCAGCAGCCCCTCCCGGGGGGGCGCAGATTCACCCCTCCACTTT	CASSPSRGGADSPLHF
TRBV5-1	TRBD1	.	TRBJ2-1	TGCGCCAGCAGCGGGACGACAGGGAATGAGCAGTTCTTC	CASSGTTGNEQFF
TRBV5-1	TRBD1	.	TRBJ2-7	TGCGCCAGCAGCTATACCGGGACAGGGGGCATCTACGAGCAGTACTTC	CASSYTGTGGIYEQYF
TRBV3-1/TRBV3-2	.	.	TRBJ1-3	TGTGCCAGCAGCCCCGGACTTATCTCTGGAAACACCATATATTTT	CASSPGLISGNTIYF
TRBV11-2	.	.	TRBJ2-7	TGTGCCAGCAGCTTAGATCAGCCAGGGCGGCGTTGGGAGCAGTACTTC	CASSLDQPGRRWEQYF
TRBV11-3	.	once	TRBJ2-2	TGTGCCAGCAGCTTGGGGCACGGTTCGAACACCGGGGAGCTGTTTTTT	CASSLGHGSNTGELFF
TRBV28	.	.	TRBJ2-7	TGTGCCAGCAGTGAGCTCTACGAGCAGTACTTC	CASSELYEQYF
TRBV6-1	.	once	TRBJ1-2	TGTGCCAGCAGTGAGGGGGGGGGCTATGGCTACACCTTC	CASSEGGGYGYTF
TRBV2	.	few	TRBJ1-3	TGTGCCAGCAGCAGGACAGCTGGAAACACCATATATTTT	CASSRTAGNTIYF
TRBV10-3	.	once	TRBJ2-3	TGTGCCATCAGTGAGAGTCTAGCTAGGGCAGATACGCAGTATTTT	CAISESLARADTQYF
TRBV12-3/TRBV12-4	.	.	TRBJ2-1	TGTGCCAGCAGTTTAGTGACACGCAATGAGCAGTTCTTC	CASSLVTRNEQFF
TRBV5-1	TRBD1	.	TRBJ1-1	TGCGCCAGCAGCTTGGCCGGGACAGCTTATAACACTGAAGCTTTCTTT	CASSLAGTAYNTEAFF
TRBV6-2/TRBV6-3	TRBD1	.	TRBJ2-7	TGTGCCAGCAGCCCCGGGACAGCAAGTCCGTACTTC	CASSPGTASPYF
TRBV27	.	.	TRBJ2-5	TGTGCCATCAGTCTCCAAGAGACCCAGTACTTC	CAISLQETQYF
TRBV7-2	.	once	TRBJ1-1	TGTGCCAGCAGCTTAGGGGGGCGGAACACTGAAGCTTTCTTT	CASSLGGRNTEAFF
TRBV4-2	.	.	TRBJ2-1	TGTGCCAGCAGCCACTTACCTGGGACAAGGGAAAGTGAGCAGTTCTTC	CASSHLPGTRESEQFF
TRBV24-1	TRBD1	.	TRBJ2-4	TGTGCCACCAGTGAGGGGACAGCCTTAAACATTCAGTACTTC	CATSEGTALNIQYF
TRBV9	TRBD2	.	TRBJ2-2	TGTGCCAGCAGCTCTCCGGGACTAGCGGGCGCCGGGGAGCTGTTTTTT	CASSSPGLAGAGELFF
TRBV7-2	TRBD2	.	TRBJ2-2	TGTGCCAGCAGCCCTGTAGCGGGAGGTGCCGGGGAGCTGTTTTTT	CASSPVAGGAGELFF
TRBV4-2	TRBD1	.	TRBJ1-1	TGTGCCAGCAGCAAGACAGGGACTTATGAAGGCACTGAAGCTTTCTTT	CASSKTGTYEGTEAFF
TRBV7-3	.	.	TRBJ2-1	TGTGCCAGCAGCTTAATCCCGACAGCCTACAATGAGCAGTTCTTC	CASSLIPTAYNEQFF
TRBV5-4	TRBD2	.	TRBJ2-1	TGTGCCAGCAGCTTCGAGCGGGAGCTCTCCTACAATGAGCAGTTCTTC	CASSFERELSYNEQFF
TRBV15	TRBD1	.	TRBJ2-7	TGTGCCACCAGGGAATCGACAGGGGGTCCCTACGAGCAGTACTTC	CATRESTGGPYEQYF
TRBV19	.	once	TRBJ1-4	TGTGCCAGTATTAGTGAAAAACTGTTTTTT	CASISEKLFF
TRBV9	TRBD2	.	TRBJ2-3	TGTGCCAGCAGCAGTCAACCGGGGGAGGGCCTCGATACGCAGTATTTT	CASSSQPGEGLDTQYF